These T cell receptor beta chains were read from a single sample in a study of T cells in tumors after PD-1 blockade. The table came from immunoSEQ multiplex PCR; TCRdb's copy has only in-frame clones and leaves some out. Found here are 15,000 or so clones, over 70% of them singletons; the top ten hold approximately 22%. The sample consisted of PBMCs, taken after anti-PD-1 treatment. Every receptor here comes from a human donor with basal cell carcinoma. The conserved cysteine and the conserved F or W are not part of the CDR3 here.

CDR3 protein: APCYGWAGVGSSYNEQF
V gene: TRBV2
J gene: TRBJ2-1

CDR3 protein: ASSYSGQVSNQPQH
V gene: TRBV6-2/TRBV6-3
J gene: TRBJ1-5

CDR3 protein: ASKDGSKNEQF
V gene: TRBV2
J gene: TRBJ2-1

CDR3 protein: ASSARDTWTGELF
V gene: TRBV25-1
J gene: TRBJ2-2

CDR3 protein: SAKAGGLYNEQF
V gene: TRBV29-1
J gene: TRBJ2-1

CDR3 protein: ASSPEGVRDTQY
V gene: TRBV5-1
J gene: TRBJ2-3

CDR3 protein: ASSLAGWNTGELF
V gene: TRBV7-3
J gene: TRBJ2-2

CDR3 protein: ASSPGMGAYEQY
V gene: TRBV5-4
J gene: TRBJ2-7

CDR3 protein: ATSNGYQPQH
V gene: TRBV15
J gene: TRBJ1-5

CDR3 protein: ASSSPKYEQY
V gene: TRBV28
J gene: TRBJ2-7

CDR3 protein: ASSELTGKNIQY
V gene: TRBV2
J gene: TRBJ2-4

CDR3 protein: ASSTNGQNYEQY
V gene: TRBV7-2
J gene: TRBJ2-7

CDR3 protein: ASSLSRTGAGADTQY
V gene: TRBV7-9
J gene: TRBJ2-3

CDR3 protein: ASSLSDGYTDTQY
V gene: TRBV5-1
J gene: TRBJ2-3

CDR3 protein: ASSFGAVYEQY
V gene: TRBV12-3/TRBV12-4
J gene: TRBJ2-7

CDR3 protein: ASSFQGQGAEQY
V gene: TRBV7-9
J gene: TRBJ2-7

CDR3 protein: ASRATGTGRTGELF
V gene: TRBV5-1
J gene: TRBJ2-2

CDR3 protein: ASSFHPGPTSGANVLT
V gene: TRBV5-1
J gene: TRBJ2-6

CDR3 protein: ASSLGHQSGNTIY
V gene: TRBV5-4
J gene: TRBJ1-3

CDR3 protein: ASSLETFKRSTEAF
V gene: TRBV5-1
J gene: TRBJ1-1

CDR3 protein: ASTPLASGATDTQY
V gene: TRBV5-4
J gene: TRBJ2-3

CDR3 protein: AISDPRRPNTEAF
V gene: TRBV10-3
J gene: TRBJ1-1